These 14 T cell receptor beta chains were sequenced from one sample in a study of Ad26.COV2.S vaccination and SARS-CoV-2 variants. Sequencing was performed with immunoSEQ multiplex PCR; in TCRdb, only in-frame clones are kept and a portion is missing. The sample carries hundreds of thousands of clones, around 89% recorded once. Documented treatment: 15 to 20 received Ad26.COV2.S at low or high dose, single or two shots; about 5 received placebo; per-sample allocation not given. Day 63 following the first vaccine or placebo injection was when the samples were taken. The sequencing used peripheral blood, collected in a trial of Ad26.COV2.S vaccine versus placebo. Receptor source: a person between 18 and 59 years old who received the Ad26.COV2.S COVID-19 vaccine or a placebo.

This sequence joins TRBV19 and TRBJ1-2; perhaps TRBD1 as D (5 bases). Germline V gene lookup returns CDR1 LNHDA and CDR2 SQIVND (reference sequence). The CDR3 sequence is 15 residues long. Trimming removed 1 base from V and 10 bases from J, with 19 bases in between. CDR3 region: CASSIAGTAIYPYTF. The DNA of the CDR3 is TGTGCCAGTAGTATAGCCGGGACCGCGATCTACCCCTACACCTTC.

This chain joins TRBV7-2 and TRBJ1-2; 7 positions agree with TRBD1. J was trimmed by 4 bases and V by 5 bases; bases with no gene match: 7. The CDR3 has 14 residues. Germline CDR1 SGHTA, CDR2 FQGNSA. In DNA, the CDR3 is TGTGCCAGCAGCCTAGGGTGGGACAGCTATGGCTACACCTTC. It translates to CASSLGWDSYGYTF.

The gene calls are TRBV7-8 and TRBJ1-2; weak D call: TRBD1 (6 bases). The germline V and J ends were trimmed by 5 bases and 9 bases, with 13 bases remaining between them. The CDR3 is 12 amino acids. Germline CDR1 is SGHVS and CDR2 is FQNEAQ. DNA of the CDR3: TGTGCCAGCAGCCTACGAACAGGGAGCTACACCTTC. Residues: CASSLRTGSYTF.

Regarding this clone: The same CDR3 is also encoded by other DNA sequences in this sample. The V gene is TRBV5-4, the J gene TRBJ1-2; the D gene is possibly TRBD1 (6 bases). This CDR3 region has 13 residues. V lost 3 bases to trimming and J lost 5 bases, with 11 bases between them. Germline loops: CDR1 SGHNT, CDR2 YYREEE (reference sequence). The CDR3: CASSSDSLYGYTF. CDR3 DNA: TGTGCCAGCAGCTCGGACAGCCTGTATGGCTACACCTTC.

This clone came up a few times. The chain uses TRBV5-6 and TRBJ1-2; 7 bases fit TRBD1. This CDR3 region has 14 residues. The V gene's germline CDR1 is SGHDT and CDR2 YYEEEE. The ends lost 4 bases at V and 2 bases at J; junction bases unmatched: 5. This chain's CDR3 is CASSPLGQNYGYTF. The CDR3 DNA reads TGTGCCAGCAGCCCCCTGGGACAGAACTATGGCTACACCTTC.

This sequence joins TRBV5-4 and TRBJ2-7; 9 positions match TRBD1. The CDR3 runs 15 residues. Trimming at V came to 2 bases and at J to 5 bases, leaving 8 bases not matched to a gene. Looked up from germline, CDR1 is SGHNT and CDR2 is YYREEE (reference sequence). The CDR3 protein is CASSFSGTGRNEQYF. The DNA for the CDR3 is TGTGCCAGCAGCTTCTCCGGGACAGGGCGCAACGAGCAGTACTTC.

The V call is TRBV11-1, the J call TRBJ2-2; 8 bases fit TRBD2. The germline V gene encodes CDR1 SGHAT and CDR2 FQDESV (reference sequence). J lost 3 bases, V lost 5 bases, and 5 bases had no gene match. CDR3 length equals 15 residues. The CDR3 here is CASSPRRGDTGELFF. The CDR3 DNA sequence: TGTGCCAGCAGCCCCCGGCGGGGGGACACCGGGGAGCTGTTTTTT.

The chain recombines TRBV5-4 with TRBJ2-6; D is perhaps TRBD1 or TRBD2 (5 bases each). The CDR3 has 18 amino acids. Trimming shortened V by 2 bases and J by 6 bases, and 21 bases separated the two germline ends. CDR1 and CDR2 (germline): SGHNT, YYREEE (reference sequence). The CDR3 sequence is CASSFRGPFIEEANVLTF. The DNA of the CDR3 is TGTGCCAGCAGCTTTCGGGGACCCTTTATCGAAGAGGCCAACGTCCTGACTTTC. The whole variable domain, remainder taken from reference TRBV5-4 and TRBJ2-6, is ETGVTQSPTHLIKTRGQQVTLRCSSQSGHNTVSWYQQALGQGPQFIFQYYREEENGRGNFPPRFSGLQFPNYSSELNVNALELDDSALYLCASSFRGPFIEEANVLTFGAGSRLTVL.

The chain employs TRBV28 and TRBJ2-1; D uncertain. Deletions cut 6 bases from V and 4 bases from J, with 4 bases between. Germline CDR1 reads MDHEN; CDR2 reads SYDVKM. The CDR3 sequence is 11 residues long. The CDR3 region has the DNA TGTGCCAGCAGAAAGTACAATGAGCAGTTCTTC. Its protein is CASRKYNEQFF.

The rearrangement joins TRBV11-2 to TRBJ1-6; TRBD1 might be the D (5 bases). Per germline, CDR1 SGHAT and CDR2 FQNNGV. This CDR3 comprises 16 residues. V dropped 1 base and J dropped 6 bases, with 13 bases sitting between them. CDR3 in DNA: TGTGCCAGCAGCTTAGCCCCAGGGACGGCTAATTCACCCCTCCACTTT. Residues: CASSLAPGTANSPLHF.

Written as DNA, the CDR3 is TGCGCCAGCACCTATCGGGGGGGCAACACCGGGGAGCTGTTTTTT. Amino acid sequence: CASTYRGGNTGELFF. The chain carries TRBV5-1 and TRBJ2-2; 8 positions match TRBD2. From germline, CDR1 is SGHRS and CDR2 YFSETQ. Germline trimming cut 6 bases from V and 2 bases from J; bases unmatched to any gene: 6. The CDR3 contains 15 residues. The full variable domain, its missing parts supplied by reference TRBV5-1 and TRBJ2-2, is KAGVTQTPRYLIKTRGQQVTLSCSPISGHRSVSWYQQTPGQGLQFLFEYFSETQRNKGNFPGRFSGRQFSNSRSEMNVSTLELGDSALYLCASTYRGGNTGELFFGEGSRLTVL.

V usage is TRBV19 and J usage is TRBJ1-1; no reliable D call. V was cut by 7 bases and J by 1 base, with 10 bases left in between. The germline V gene encodes CDR1 LNHDA and CDR2 SQIVND (reference sequence). This CDR3 is 13 amino acids long. The CDR3 sequence is CASNPRANTEAFF. The CDR3 DNA sequence: TGTGCCAGTAATCCCAGAGCGAACACTGAAGCTTTCTTT. Based on the CDR3 plus reference TRBV19 and TRBJ1-1, the full variable domain is DGGITQSPKYLFRKEGQNVTLSCEQNLNHDAMYWYRQDPGQGLRLIYYSQIVNDFQKGDIAEGYSVSREKKESFPLTVTSAQKNPTAFYLCASNPRANTEAFFGQGTRLTVV.

The chain combines TRBV6-5 with TRBJ1-2, with TRBD1 matching over 7 bases. With V trimmed by 2 bases and J by 3 bases, 9 bases remained unmatched. Germline V gene data show CDR1 as MNHEY and CDR2 as SVGAGI. The CDR3 loop spans 16 amino acids. This chain's CDR3 is CASSYPQGSGDYGYTF. CDR3 sequence (DNA): TGTGCCAGCAGTTACCCACAGGGGAGTGGAGACTATGGCTACACCTTC.

The CDR3 region has the DNA TGTGCCAGCAGCCAAGAATCGTCCAGGGGGAACACTGAAGCTTTCTTT. It translates to CASSQESSRGNTEAFF. The gene calls are TRBV4-2 and TRBJ1-1, with D perhaps TRBD1 (6 bases). Trimming pared 0 bases from V and 1 base from J, leaving 12 bases between. The CDR3 sequence is 16 residues long. The germline V gene encodes CDR1 LGHNA and CDR2 YNFKEQ.